This TCR beta chain is drawn from a study of blood T cells in healthy people across ages. Turning to the study itself: With template switching, about one barcoded beta molecule was captured per two T cells.

With 5 bases clipped from V and 13 bases from J, the junction kept 23 bases outside the gene matches. Germline CDR1 is PRHDT and CDR2 is FYEKMQ (reference sequence). This CDR3 is 17 amino acids long. The second PCR ran about 6 to 12 cycles with a sample-barcoded 5' primer and J-beta primers. The template-switch adaptor was a 5' adaptor with 12 random nucleotides. It tagged each cDNA molecule. Sequencing yielded, for each sample, at least 2.5 million paired-end reads carrying CDR3. TCRdb re-derived calls from the 5' RACE reads in MiXCR, one entry per CDR3 protein. This table has roughly 650,000 distinct CDR3 sequences, less than 40% appearing once. This clonotype was counted only a few times. Antigen: not known. Given a much more abundant clone one base away, this may be a read error. Study results and caveats: Among long-lived donors, naive CD4+ cells were more numerous and diversity higher than in aged donors.

This chain uses TRBV13 with TRBJ2-1, with 7 bases matching TRBD1. Input material: blood. This TCR was sampled from a woman older than 75 in good health. As DNA, the CDR3 is TGTGCCAGCAGCCTCTTCCTAGGACAGGCCCCCCAAGAGACCCAGTTCTTC. As protein: CASSLFLGQAPQETQFF.